The sample holds many counts of the clone carrying this TCR beta chain. The antigen remains undetermined. Molecular barcoding with unique molecular identifiers was used for the TCRbeta library. TCRdb passed the PCR reads through MiXCR, listing each CDR3 protein once. The sample includes a few hundred thousand distinct CDR3 sequences, roughly 13% of them seen just once. This sample was taken from a study of T-cell reconstitution after alpha-beta-depleted transplantation in children. Overall study results and limits: At one year after transplant, newly produced T cells mostly accounted for T-cell counts and diversity. Where some patients showed high TCRbeta diversity at day 60, it came from recipient T cells and thymic progenitors that had survived. Alpha-beta T cells about two months after transplant reportedly derived from several hundred expanded graft clones.

The germline gives CDR1 MNHEY, CDR2 SVGEGT. The CDR3 length is 11 residues. V dropped 4 bases and J dropped 12 bases, with 10 bases sitting between them. Sequences were derived from PBMCs, mostly from graft donor cells, sampled 360 days after TCRalphabeta/CD19-depleted stem cell transplant. The chain employs TRBV6-2 or TRBV6-3 and TRBJ2-1, with TRBD1 as a possible D gene (5 bases). The receptor was isolated from a male patient younger than 18 who had a stem cell transplant for acute myeloid leukemia, so the T cells may come from the graft donor. CDR3 amino acids: CASSSLGPQFF. CDR3 DNA sequence: TGTGCCAGCAGTTCGTTGGGGCCGCAGTTCTTC.